These T cell receptor beta chains were read from a single sample in a study of shared clonotypes between healthy human individuals. Sequencing used immunoSEQ multiplex PCR; TCRdb keeps in-frame clones, though not all of them. The sample carries some 1.5 million clones, roughly 97% recorded once. The sequencing input was naive CD4+ T cells sorted from blood. These receptors were collected from a man aged 30 to 39 in good health. CDR3s include the opening cysteine and the closing phenylalanine or tryptophan. The D gene is left open where the match is weak. A clone size is listed for some rows: how often the clone was seen (once, few, many), or a class if it is expanded.

v_gene,d_gene,abundance,j_gene,CDR3aa,CDR3nt
TRBV28,TRBD2,-,TRBJ2-5,CASSRSGSLWTQYF,TGTGCCAGCAGTCGTAGCGGGAGTCTTTGGACCCAGTACTTC
TRBV14,-,-,TRBJ2-1,CASSQGSSYNEQFF,TGTGCCAGCAGCCAGGGTAGCTCCTACAATGAGCAGTTCTTC
TRBV7-9,-,-,TRBJ2-3,CASSPTPSTDTQYF,TGTGCCAGCAGCCCGACACCTAGCACAGATACGCAGTATTTT
TRBV30,TRBD1,-,TRBJ1-5,CAWDRAGQPQHF,TGTGCCTGGGACAGGGCTGGTCAGCCCCAGCATTTT
TRBV9,TRBD1,-,TRBJ2-1,CASTPGQGRIDEQFF,TGTGCCAGCACCCCTGGACAGGGAAGGATCGATGAGCAGTTCTTC
TRBV27,-,-,TRBJ2-5,CASSLRNQETQYF,TGTGCCAGCAGTTTACGGAACCAAGAGACCCAGTACTTC
TRBV5-1,TRBD2,-,TRBJ2-1,CASSLSRPGLAGVGSYNEQFF,TGCGCCAGCAGCTTGAGCAGACCGGGACTAGCGGGAGTGGGCTCCTACAATGAGCAGTTCTTC
TRBV7-9,TRBD2,-,TRBJ2-5,CASSPREETQYF,TGTGCCAGCAGCCCGCGGGAGGAGACCCAGTACTTC
TRBV10-1,-,-,TRBJ2-1,CASSESGVLYNEQFF,TGCGCCAGCAGTGAGTCGGGGGTCCTATACAATGAGCAGTTCTTC
TRBV15,-,-,TRBJ2-1,CATSRAGSGNEQFF,TGTGCCACCAGCAGAGCCGGGAGTGGCAATGAGCAGTTCTTC
TRBV18,TRBD1,-,TRBJ2-2,CASSPNRQGVTGELFF,TGTGCCAGCTCACCGAACCGACAGGGGGTGACCGGGGAGCTGTTTTTT
TRBV28,TRBD1,-,TRBJ2-3,CASSSTRQGDTQYF,TGTGCCAGCAGTTCTACTCGACAGGGAGATACGCAGTATTTT
TRBV5-4,-,-,TRBJ2-7,CASSSPSSYEQYF,TGTGCCAGCAGCTCCCCAAGCTCCTACGAGCAGTACTTC
TRBV23-1,-,-,TRBJ2-1,CASWIFISEQFF,TGCGCCAGCTGGATCTTCATTTCTGAGCAGTTCTTC
TRBV11-2,-,-,TRBJ2-7,CASSLGQGRSYEQYF,TGTGCCAGCAGCTTAGGGCAGGGGAGATCCTACGAGCAGTACTTC
TRBV11-2,-,-,TRBJ2-1,CASSLGGGTLSNEQFF,TGTGCCAGCAGCTTAGGGGGGGGGACACTTAGCAATGAGCAGTTCTTC
TRBV5-1,TRBD2,-,TRBJ2-1,CASGGGILNEQFF,TGCGCCAGCGGCGGGGGTATACTCAATGAGCAGTTCTTC
TRBV19,-,-,TRBJ1-2,CASKGNSRGYTF,TGTGCCAGCAAAGGTAACAGCAGGGGCTACACCTTC
TRBV1,-,-,TRBJ2-1,CTSSQAEAAEKNEQFF,TGCACCAGCAGCCAGGCCGAGGCGGCAGAAAAAAATGAGCAGTTCTTC
TRBV11-2,-,-,TRBJ2-5,CASSLAAGQETQYF,TGTGCCAGCAGCTTAGCGGCAGGACAAGAGACCCAGTACTTC
TRBV28,TRBD2,once,TRBJ2-4,CASSPGTSLYF,TGTGCCAGCAGTCCCGGGACTAGTTTGTACTTC
TRBV7-8,TRBD1,-,TRBJ1-1,CASSLTMDRRYTEAFF,TGTGCCAGCAGCTTAACCATGGACAGGCGGTACACTGAAGCTTTCTTT
TRBV28,-,-,TRBJ1-5,CASSLWAGPNSNQPQHF,TGTGCCAGCAGTTTATGGGCGGGGCCAAATAGCAATCAGCCCCAGCATTTT
TRBV7-9,TRBD1,few,TRBJ2-7,CASSLTRDRVF,TGTGCCAGCAGCTTAACCCGGGACAGAGTCTTC
TRBV25-1,TRBD2,-,TRBJ2-5,CASSLHLAGAGETQYF,TGTGCCAGCAGTTTACATTTAGCGGGAGCGGGGGAGACCCAGTACTTC
TRBV4-2,-,-,TRBJ2-1,CASSQDRGLVGNEQFF,TGTGCCAGCAGCCAAGATCGAGGGCTAGTAGGCAATGAGCAGTTCTTC
TRBV19,-,once,TRBJ2-3,CASSIAIRDADTQYF,TGTGCCAGTAGTATAGCGATCAGGGATGCAGATACGCAGTATTTT
TRBV5-4,-,-,TRBJ1-1,CASRPGANTEAFF,TGTGCCAGCAGACCGGGTGCTAACACTGAAGCTTTCTTT
TRBV2,TRBD1,once,TRBJ2-2,CASKGQGINTGELFF,TGTGCCAGCAAGGGACAGGGTATTAACACCGGGGAGCTGTTTTTT
TRBV10-3,TRBD2,-,TRBJ2-2,CATTGLAGNTGELFF,TGTGCCACCACCGGACTAGCGGGAAACACCGGGGAGCTGTTTTTT
TRBV2,TRBD1,-,TRBJ1-1,CASSEKGMLGTGYTEAFF,TGTGCCAGCAGTGAAAAGGGGATGTTGGGGACAGGGTACACTGAAGCTTTCTTT
TRBV28,TRBD2,-,TRBJ2-7,CASSFLLAGDNEQYF,TGTGCCAGCAGTTTCCTACTAGCGGGAGATAACGAGCAGTACTTC
TRBV5-4,TRBD2,-,TRBJ2-1,CASSKLAGGYNEQFF,TGTGCCAGCAGCAAATTAGCGGGAGGTTACAATGAGCAGTTCTTC
TRBV7-7,-,-,TRBJ2-1,CASSYGLNNEQFF,TGTGCTAGCAGCTATGGACTAAACAATGAGCAGTTCTTC
TRBV10-3,-,-,TRBJ2-3,CAIRETGGGRRAGATSTDTQYF,TGTGCCATCAGGGAGACAGGCGGTGGAAGGAGGGCGGGGGCTACTAGCACAGATACGCAGTATTTT
TRBV6-5,TRBD1,-,TRBJ1-5,CASRRQGGNQPQHF,TGTGCCAGCAGGCGACAGGGTGGCAATCAGCCCCAGCATTTT
TRBV7-2,-,-,TRBJ1-5,CASSRDYSNQPQHF,TGTGCCAGCAGCCGAGACTATAGCAATCAGCCCCAGCATTTT
TRBV5-1,-,-,TRBJ1-1,CASSLGPGARTEAFF,TGCGCCAGCAGCCTAGGACCGGGGGCGAGAACTGAAGCTTTCTTT
TRBV5-1,TRBD2,-,TRBJ2-7,CASSQTPGTSAAYEQYF,TGCGCCAGCAGCCAAACCCCCGGGACTAGCGCGGCCTACGAGCAGTACTTC
TRBV5-1,-,-,TRBJ2-3,CASSSTALAADTQYF,TGCGCCAGCAGCTCGACCGCTCTAGCAGCAGATACGCAGTATTTT
TRBV5-4,-,-,TRBJ1-2,CASSPDTNWGYTF,TGTGCCAGCAGCCCGGACACCAATTGGGGCTACACCTTC
TRBV9,TRBD2,-,TRBJ2-3,CASGNPSGSSTDTQYF,TGTGCCAGCGGAAACCCTAGCGGGAGCAGCACAGATACGCAGTATTTT
TRBV6-5,-,-,TRBJ2-7,CASSRLGVSREQYF,TGTGCCAGCAGCCGGCTGGGAGTGTCCCGCGAGCAGTACTTC
TRBV11-3,-,-,TRBJ2-5,CASSLGPNQETQYF,TGTGCCAGCAGCTTAGGGCCCAACCAAGAGACCCAGTACTTC
TRBV7-9,-,-,TRBJ2-1,CASSARDHNYFEQFF,TGTGCCAGCAGCGCTCGGGACCACAATTACTTCGAGCAGTTCTTC
TRBV7-8,TRBD1,-,TRBJ1-1,CASSFLEDRGRTFF,TGTGCCAGCAGCTTCTTGGAGGACAGGGGGCGGACTTTCTTT
TRBV6-5,-,-,TRBJ2-7,CASSSAGSSYEQYF,TGTGCCAGCAGTTCCGCGGGTAGCTCCTACGAGCAGTACTTC
TRBV15,-,-,TRBJ2-3,CATSREGISTDTQYF,TGTGCCACCAGCAGAGAAGGGATAAGCACAGATACGCAGTATTTT
TRBV10-3,-,-,TRBJ1-1,CAISAKGGSTEAFF,TGTGCCATCAGTGCAAAGGGGGGGAGCACTGAAGCTTTCTTT
TRBV28,TRBD1,-,TRBJ2-1,CASWSPGQGNGEQFF,TGTGCCAGCTGGTCTCCGGGACAGGGTAACGGTGAGCAGTTCTTC
TRBV28,-,-,TRBJ1-2,CASSPGQERYGYTF,TGTGCCAGCAGCCCCGGGCAGGAGCGGTATGGCTACACCTTC
TRBV19,-,-,TRBJ2-6,CASSIHTATSGANVLTF,TGTGCCAGTAGTATACATACAGCGACCTCTGGGGCCAACGTCCTGACTTTC
TRBV5-1,-,-,TRBJ2-6,CASSLVGGANVLTF,TGCGCCAGCAGCTTGGTAGGTGGGGCCAACGTCCTGACTTTC
TRBV28,-,-,TRBJ1-5,CASSARVPQHF,TGTGCCAGCAGCGCCCGAGTACCCCAGCATTTT
TRBV12-2,-,-,TRBJ1-1,CASRSTGGKKGNMNTEAFF,TGTGCAAGTCGCTCCACCGGGGGGAAAAAGGGAAACATGAACACTGAAGCTTTCTTT
TRBV5-1,-,-,TRBJ2-1,CASSLLATYNEQFF,TGCGCCAGCAGCTTGCTCGCTACCTACAATGAGCAGTTCTTC
TRBV28,-,-,TRBJ1-5,CASSPPLSSQPQHF,TGTGCCAGCAGTCCCCCCCTCTCGAGTCAGCCCCAGCATTTT